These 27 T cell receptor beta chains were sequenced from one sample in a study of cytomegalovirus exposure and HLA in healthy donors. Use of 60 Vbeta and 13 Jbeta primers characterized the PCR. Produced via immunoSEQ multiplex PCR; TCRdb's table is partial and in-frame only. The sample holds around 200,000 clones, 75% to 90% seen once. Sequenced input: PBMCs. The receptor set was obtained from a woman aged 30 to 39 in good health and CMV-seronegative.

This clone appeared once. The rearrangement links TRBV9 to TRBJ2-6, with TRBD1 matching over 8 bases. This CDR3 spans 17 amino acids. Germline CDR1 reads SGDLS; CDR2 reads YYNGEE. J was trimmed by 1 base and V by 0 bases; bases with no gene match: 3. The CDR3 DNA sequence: TGTGCCAGCAGCGTAGACAGGGGGATATCTGGGGCCAACGTCCTGACTTTC. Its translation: CASSVDRGISGANVLTF.

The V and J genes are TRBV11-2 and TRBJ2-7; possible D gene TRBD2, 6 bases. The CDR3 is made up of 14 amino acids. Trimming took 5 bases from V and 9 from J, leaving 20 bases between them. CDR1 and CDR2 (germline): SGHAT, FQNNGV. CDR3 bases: TGTGCCAGCAGCCCAGTTGGGACTCCAACCGGGCAGTACTTC. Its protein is CASSPVGTPTGQYF.

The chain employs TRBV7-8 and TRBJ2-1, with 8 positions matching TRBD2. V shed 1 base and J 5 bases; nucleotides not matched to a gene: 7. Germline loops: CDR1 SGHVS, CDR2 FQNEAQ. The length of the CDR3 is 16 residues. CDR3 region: CASSLVFTSGDNEQFF. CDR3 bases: TGTGCCAGCAGCTTAGTTTTTACTAGCGGAGACAATGAGCAGTTCTTC.

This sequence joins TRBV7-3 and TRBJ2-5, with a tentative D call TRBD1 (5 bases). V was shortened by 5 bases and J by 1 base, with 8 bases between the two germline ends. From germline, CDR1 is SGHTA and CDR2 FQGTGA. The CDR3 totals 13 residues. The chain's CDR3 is CASSRGSQETQYF. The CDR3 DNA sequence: TGTGCCAGCAGCAGGGGCTCCCAAGAGACCCAGTACTTC.

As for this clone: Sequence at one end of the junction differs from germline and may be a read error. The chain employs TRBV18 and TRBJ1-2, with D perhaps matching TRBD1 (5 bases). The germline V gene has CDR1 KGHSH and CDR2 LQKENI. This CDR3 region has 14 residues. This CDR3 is CAGSPSKAGDGYTF. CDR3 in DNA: TGTGCCGGCTCACCGTCTAAGGCGGGGGATGGCTACACCTTC. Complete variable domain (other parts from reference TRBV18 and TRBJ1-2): NAGVMQNPRHLVRRRGQEARLRCSPMKGHSHVYWYRQLPEEGLKFMVYLQKENIIDESGMPKERFSAEFPKEGPSILRIQQVVRGDSAAYFCAGSPSKAGDGYTFGSGTRLTVV.

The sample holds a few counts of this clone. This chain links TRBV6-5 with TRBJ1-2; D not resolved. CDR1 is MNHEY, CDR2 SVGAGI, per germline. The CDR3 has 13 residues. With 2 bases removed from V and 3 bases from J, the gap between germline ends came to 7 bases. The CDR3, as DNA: TGTGCCAGCAGTTACCCTACCTACTATGGCTACACCTTC. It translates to CASSYPTYYGYTF.

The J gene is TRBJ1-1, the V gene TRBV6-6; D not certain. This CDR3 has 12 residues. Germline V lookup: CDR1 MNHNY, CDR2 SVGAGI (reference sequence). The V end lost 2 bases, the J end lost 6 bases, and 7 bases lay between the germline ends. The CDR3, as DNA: TGTGCCAGCAGTTACGTGGGCCCTGAAGCTTTCTTT. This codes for CASSYVGPEAFF.

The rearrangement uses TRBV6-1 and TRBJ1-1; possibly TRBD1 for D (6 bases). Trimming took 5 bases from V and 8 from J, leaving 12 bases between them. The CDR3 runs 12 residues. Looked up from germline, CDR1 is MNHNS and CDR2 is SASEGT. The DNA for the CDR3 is TGTGCCAGCAGTTCTACAGGGAAGGAAGCTTTCTTT. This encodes CASSSTGKEAFF.

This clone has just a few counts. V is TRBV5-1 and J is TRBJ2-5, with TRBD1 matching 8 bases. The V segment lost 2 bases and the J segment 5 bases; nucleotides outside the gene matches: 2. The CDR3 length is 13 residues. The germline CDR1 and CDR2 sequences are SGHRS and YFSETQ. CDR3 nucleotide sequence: TGCGCCAGCAGCTTACAGGGGGTGGAGACCCAGTACTTC. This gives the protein CASSLQGVETQYF. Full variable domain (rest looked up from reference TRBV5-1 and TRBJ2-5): KAGVTQTPRYLIKTRGQQVTLSCSPISGHRSVSWYQQTPGQGLQFLFEYFSETQRNKGNFPGRFSGRQFSNSRSEMNVSTLELGDSALYLCASSLQGVETQYFGPGTRLLVL.

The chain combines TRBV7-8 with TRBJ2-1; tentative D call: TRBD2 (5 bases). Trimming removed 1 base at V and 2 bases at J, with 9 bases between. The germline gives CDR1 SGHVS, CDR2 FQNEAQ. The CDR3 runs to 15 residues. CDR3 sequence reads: CASSLDGLAYNEQFF. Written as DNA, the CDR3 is TGTGCCAGCAGCTTAGACGGACTGGCCTACAATGAGCAGTTCTTC.

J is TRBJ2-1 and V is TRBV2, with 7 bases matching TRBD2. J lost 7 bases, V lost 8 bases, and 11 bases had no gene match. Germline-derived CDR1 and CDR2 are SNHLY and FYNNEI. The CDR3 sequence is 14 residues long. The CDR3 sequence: CASCGRLASNEQFF. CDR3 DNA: TGTGCCAGCTGTGGCAGACTAGCCTCGAATGAGCAGTTCTTC.

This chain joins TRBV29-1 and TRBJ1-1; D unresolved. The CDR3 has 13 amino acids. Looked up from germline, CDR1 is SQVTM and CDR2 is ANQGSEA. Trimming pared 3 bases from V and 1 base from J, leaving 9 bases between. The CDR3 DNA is TGCAGCGTTGAGGGCTTAGAGAACACTGAAGCTTTCTTT. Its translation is CSVEGLENTEAFF.

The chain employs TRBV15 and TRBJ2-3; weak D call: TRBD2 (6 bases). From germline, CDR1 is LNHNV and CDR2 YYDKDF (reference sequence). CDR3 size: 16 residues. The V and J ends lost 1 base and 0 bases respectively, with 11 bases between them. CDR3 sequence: CATSRGKAGSTDTQYF. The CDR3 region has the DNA TGTGCCACCAGCAGAGGTAAAGCGGGCAGCACAGATACGCAGTATTTT.

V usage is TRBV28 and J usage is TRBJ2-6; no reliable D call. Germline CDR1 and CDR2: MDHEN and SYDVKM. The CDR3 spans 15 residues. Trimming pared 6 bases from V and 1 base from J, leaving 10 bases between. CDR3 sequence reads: CASSSPRSGANVLTF. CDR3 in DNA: TGTGCCAGCAGCTCCCCCAGGTCTGGGGCCAACGTCCTGACTTTC.

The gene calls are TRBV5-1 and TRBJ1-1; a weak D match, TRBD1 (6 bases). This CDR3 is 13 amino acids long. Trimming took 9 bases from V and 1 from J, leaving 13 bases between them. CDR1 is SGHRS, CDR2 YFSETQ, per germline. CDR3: CAIPRGGNTEAFF. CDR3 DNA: TGCGCCATTCCGAGGGGGGGGAACACTGAAGCTTTCTTT.

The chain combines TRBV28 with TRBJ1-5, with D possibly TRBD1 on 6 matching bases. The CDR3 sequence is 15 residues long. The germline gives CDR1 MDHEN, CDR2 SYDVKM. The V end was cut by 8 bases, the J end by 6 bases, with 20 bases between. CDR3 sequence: CASLIRLQGSQPQHF. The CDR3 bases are TGTGCCAGCCTAATCAGATTACAGGGTTCTCAGCCCCAGCATTTT. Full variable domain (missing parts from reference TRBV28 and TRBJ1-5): DVKVTQSSRYLVKRTGEKVFLECVQDMDHENMFWYRQDPGLGLRLIYFSYDVKMKEKGDIPEGYSVSREKKERFSLILESASTNQTSMYLCASLIRLQGSQPQHFGDGTRLSIL.

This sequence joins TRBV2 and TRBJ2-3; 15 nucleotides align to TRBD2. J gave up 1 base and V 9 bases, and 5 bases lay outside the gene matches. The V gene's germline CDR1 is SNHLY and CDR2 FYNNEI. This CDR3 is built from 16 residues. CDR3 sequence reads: CARGLAGGDGTDTQYF. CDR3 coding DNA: TGTGCCAGAGGACTAGCGGGGGGGGACGGCACAGATACGCAGTATTTT.

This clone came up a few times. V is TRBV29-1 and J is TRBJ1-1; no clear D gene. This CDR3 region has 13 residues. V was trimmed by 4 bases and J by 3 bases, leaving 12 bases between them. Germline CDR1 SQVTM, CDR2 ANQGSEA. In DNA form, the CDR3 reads TGCAGCGTTGTGGACGAGCGGGACACTGAAGCTTTCTTT. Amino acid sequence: CSVVDERDTEAFF.

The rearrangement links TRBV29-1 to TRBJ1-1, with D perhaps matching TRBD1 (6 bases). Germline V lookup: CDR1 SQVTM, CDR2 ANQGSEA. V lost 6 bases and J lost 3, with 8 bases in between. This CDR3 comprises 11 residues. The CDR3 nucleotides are TGCAGCGTCGGGACATACACTGAAGCTTTCTTT. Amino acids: CSVGTYTEAFF.

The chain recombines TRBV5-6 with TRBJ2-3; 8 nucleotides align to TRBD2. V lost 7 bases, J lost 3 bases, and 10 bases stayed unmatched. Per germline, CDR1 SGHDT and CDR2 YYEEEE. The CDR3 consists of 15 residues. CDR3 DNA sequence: TGTGCCAGCGTACTCAGACTAGCGATGACAGATACGCAGTATTTT. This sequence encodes CASVLRLAMTDTQYF.

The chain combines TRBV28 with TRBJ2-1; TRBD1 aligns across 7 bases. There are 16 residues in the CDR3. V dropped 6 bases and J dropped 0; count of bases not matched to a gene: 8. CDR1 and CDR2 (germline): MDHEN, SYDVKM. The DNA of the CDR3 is TGTGCCAGCAGGGCCAGACAGGGTATCTCCTACAATGAGCAGTTCTTC. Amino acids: CASRARQGISYNEQFF. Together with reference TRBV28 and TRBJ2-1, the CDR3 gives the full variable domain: DVKVTQSSRYLVKRTGEKVFLECVQDMDHENMFWYRQDPGLGLRLIYFSYDVKMKEKGDIPEGYSVSREKKERFSLILESASTNQTSMYLCASRARQGISYNEQFFGPGTRLTVL.

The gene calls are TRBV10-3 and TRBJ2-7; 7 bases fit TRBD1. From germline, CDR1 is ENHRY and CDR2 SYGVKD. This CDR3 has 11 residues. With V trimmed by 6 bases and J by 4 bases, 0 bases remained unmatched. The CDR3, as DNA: TGTGCCATCAGACAGGGGTACGAGCAGTACTTC. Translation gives CAIRQGYEQYF.

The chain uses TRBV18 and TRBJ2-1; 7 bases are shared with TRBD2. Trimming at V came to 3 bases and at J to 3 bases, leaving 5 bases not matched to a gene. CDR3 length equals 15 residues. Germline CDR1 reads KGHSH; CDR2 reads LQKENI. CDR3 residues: CASSPGGGSYNEQFF. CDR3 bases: TGTGCCAGCTCACCGGGGGGAGGGAGCTACAATGAGCAGTTCTTC.

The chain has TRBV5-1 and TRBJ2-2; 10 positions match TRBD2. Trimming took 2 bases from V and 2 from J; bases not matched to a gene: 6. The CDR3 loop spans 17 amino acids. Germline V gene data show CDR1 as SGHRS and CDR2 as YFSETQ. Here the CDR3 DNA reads TGCGCCAGCAGCTTCGGTAGCGGGAGGACTAACACCGGGGAGCTGTTTTTT. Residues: CASSFGSGRTNTGELFF.

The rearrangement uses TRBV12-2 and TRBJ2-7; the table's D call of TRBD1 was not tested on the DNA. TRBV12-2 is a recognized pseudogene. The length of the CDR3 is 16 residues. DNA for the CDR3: TGTGCAAGTCGCTTTCCTCCCGGGACAGGAGCCTACGAGCAGTACTTC. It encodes CASRFPPGTGAYEQYF.

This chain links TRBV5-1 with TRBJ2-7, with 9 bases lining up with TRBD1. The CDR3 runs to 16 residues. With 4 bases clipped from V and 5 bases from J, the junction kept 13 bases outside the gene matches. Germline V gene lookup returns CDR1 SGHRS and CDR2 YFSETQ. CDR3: CASSVGGDRVFDEQYF. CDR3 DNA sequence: TGCGCCAGCAGCGTTGGTGGGGACAGGGTTTTCGACGAGCAGTACTTC. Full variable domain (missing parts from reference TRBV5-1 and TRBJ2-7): KAGVTQTPRYLIKTRGQQVTLSCSPISGHRSVSWYQQTPGQGLQFLFEYFSETQRNKGNFPGRFSGRQFSNSRSEMNVSTLELGDSALYLCASSVGGDRVFDEQYFGPGTRLTVT.

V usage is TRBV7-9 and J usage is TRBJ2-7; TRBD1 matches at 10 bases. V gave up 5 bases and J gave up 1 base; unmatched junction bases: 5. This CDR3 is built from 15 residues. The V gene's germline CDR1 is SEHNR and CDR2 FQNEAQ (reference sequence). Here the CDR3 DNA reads TGTGCCAGCAGCCTTGACAGGGGGCTATCCTACGAGCAGTACTTC. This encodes CASSLDRGLSYEQYF.